This T cell receptor (beta chain) came from a study of blood T cell repertoires in COVID-19. The length of the CDR3 is 12 residues. V was cut by 4 bases and J by 4 bases, with 7 bases left in between. CDR1 and CDR2 (germline): LNHNV, YYDKDF (reference sequence). The protocol was immunoSEQ multiplex PCR, while the TCRdb copy is restricted to in-frame clones and leaves out a portion. The data contain approximately 270,000 clones, roughly 89% of them seen just once; the ten biggest clones take up under 2.5%. The genes are TRBV15 and TRBJ2-5, with TRBD1 as a possible D gene (5 bases). Sequencing was carried out using peripheral blood. The receptor was isolated from a man in his forties or fifties with acute or convalescent COVID-19. CDR3 sequence (DNA): TGTGCCACCAGCACAGGGCCAGAGACCCAGTACTTC. As protein: CATSTGPETQYF.